The entry below gives a single T cell receptor (beta chain) sequence along with its context. What this receptor recognizes is not known. Base qualities are not provided; no much larger clone lies one nucleotide away. TCRbeta CDR3 regions were amplified from genomic DNA by means of the immunoSEQ Assay, a bias-controlled multiplex PCR. From the authors' description of their analysis: Nucleated cell counts per sample were estimated from amplification of reference gene primers within the assay. To quantify the absolute abundance of each unique TCRbeta CDR3 rearrangement, sequence reads were collapsed and filtered. For each sample, productive Simpson clonality was calculated as the square root of Simpson's diversity index across productive rearrangements. Imported from immuneACCESS, the table was reduced by TCRdb to in-frame sequences with V and J called. These copies leave out some clones; in studies compared against another copy, an unresolved V gene accounts for under half, and the cause of the remainder is not known. D and trimming come from the DNA, and the V and J calls and clone size come from that table. Here the sample has 350,000 to 400,000 clones; approximately 90% occur a single time. The top ten constitute more than 0.85% of the sample.

Participants in the prospective study were aged roughly 18 to 95 years, lived in about two dozen United States geographic areas, and enrolled through a virtual design. Cohort assignment in the prospective study relied on participant-reported clinical history from a screening survey and a study questionnaire. Exposed participants had been in contact, within 2 weeks of entering the study, with a person who had a PCR-confirmed or clinician-diagnosed case of COVID-19. In the prospective study, mobile phlebotomists collected whole blood, serum and a nasopharyngeal or oropharyngeal swab from each participant. Participants in the prospective study had the option to provide additional blood draws and questionnaires over a 2-month period. Prospective study blood samples were shipped either frozen or at room temperature before DNA extraction. The source of the sample is a study of blood T cell repertoires in COVID-19 (dated by TCRdb to about 2020). Describing the broader study: The collaborator samples originated in the United States, Italy and Spain and spanned the acute and convalescent phases of COVID-19. The sample metadata nearly always contained a de-identified subject ID, COVID-19 status, age in years and sex. The prospective study material was composed of cDNA or gDNA derived from T cells, B-cell-depleted T cells, or PBMCs. Samples came from the ongoing ImmuneRACE study (first 160 participants) plus 1,254 subjects from 6 global collaborators. Deeply sampled blood TCRbeta repertoires from subjects exposed to, actively infected with, or recovered from COVID-19 were included in the dataset. Where available, HLA class I and class II types were obtained from metadata supplied by the sample provider rather than from assay-based typing. The repertoires were released in a freely available public database intended as a resource for research on the immune response to SARS-CoV-2. Overall study results and their limits: The amount of clinical and demographic metadata varied by source and participant and was provided uncurated.

The junction shows trimming of 7 bases on V and 0 bases on J, and the gene matches do not reach 6 bases of it. As encoded in the germline V gene (reference sequence), CDR1 is LNHDA while CDR2 is SQIVND. Measured from the cysteine to the phenylalanine, the CDR3 is 15 residues long. This entry keeps only the CDR3 DNA: 45 bases, framed from base 1. The sequenced material came from PBMCs or T cells enriched from blood (not recorded which). The chain was built from TRBV19 and TRBJ1-1; TRBD1 aligns with 9 central bases. The clonotype was recovered from a woman in her thirties or forties who had been exposed to COVID-19. The CDR3 here reads CASIGTGTMNTEAFF. The DNA reads as follows: TGTGCCAGTATAGGGACAGGGACCATGAACACTGAAGCTTTCTTT.